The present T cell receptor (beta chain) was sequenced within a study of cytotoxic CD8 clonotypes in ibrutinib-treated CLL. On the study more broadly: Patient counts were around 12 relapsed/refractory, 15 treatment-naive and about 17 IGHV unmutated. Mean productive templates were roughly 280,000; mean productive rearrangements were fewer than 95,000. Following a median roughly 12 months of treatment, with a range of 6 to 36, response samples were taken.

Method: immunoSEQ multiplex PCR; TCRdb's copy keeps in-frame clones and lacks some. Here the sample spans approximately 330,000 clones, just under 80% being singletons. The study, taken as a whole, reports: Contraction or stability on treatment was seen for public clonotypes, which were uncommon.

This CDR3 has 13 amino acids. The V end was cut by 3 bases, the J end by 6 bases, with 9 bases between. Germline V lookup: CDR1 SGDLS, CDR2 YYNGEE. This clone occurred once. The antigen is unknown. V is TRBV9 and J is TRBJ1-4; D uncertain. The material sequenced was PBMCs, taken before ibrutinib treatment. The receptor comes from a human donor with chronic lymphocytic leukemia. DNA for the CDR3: TGTGCCAGCAGCGCCCGGACCCATGAAAAACTGTTTTTT. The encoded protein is CASSARTHEKLFF.